Presented here are 4 T cell receptor beta chains from one specimen sequenced in a study of patients and donors after allogeneic stem cell transplantation. In TCRdb, the RT-PCR reads were re-called with MiXCR into one record per CDR3 protein. The sample includes 920,000 or so distinct CDR3 sequences, around 17% seen only once; the top ten take roughly 6.4%. Sequences were obtained from blood, either unsorted or a sorted T cell fraction (not recorded which). These receptors came from a human donor who was either an allogeneic HSCT recipient or a stem cell or donor lymphocyte infusion donor (not recorded which). It is not recorded whose cells these are; they may come from a transplant donor.

This clonotype appeared a few times. The CDR3 carries no conserved terminal phenylalanine or tryptophan, so it likely arises from a read error. The V and J genes are TRBV5-4 and TRBJ2-3; D call uncertain. Trimming left V 4 bases short and J 6 bases short, with 15 bases between. Germline V gene lookup returns CDR1 SGHNT and CDR2 YYREEE (reference sequence). This CDR3 has 14 residues. The DNA of the CDR3 is TGTGCCAGCAGCCCCGACTTAAAATCGGATACGCAGTATCTT. Translating it yields CASSPDLKSDTQYL.

The chain is built from TRBV7-9 and TRBJ2-1; 9 positions agree with TRBD1. The CDR3 sequence is 15 residues long. Germline V gives CDR1 SEHNR, CDR2 FQNEAQ (reference sequence). V was pared by 1 base and J by 6 bases, with 4 bases of the junction left unmatched. CDR3 nucleotide sequence: TGTGCCAGCAGCTTAGTTGGGACAGGGTCCAATGAGCAGTTCTTC. Amino acids: CASSLVGTGSNEQFF. Variable domain in full (rest from reference TRBV7-9 and TRBJ2-1): DTGVSQNPRHKITKRGQNVTFRCDPISEHNRLYWYRQTLGQGPEFLTYFQNEAQLEKSRLLSDRFSAERPKGSFSTLEIQRTEQGDSAMYLCASSLVGTGSNEQFFGPGTRLTVL.

This clonotype was recorded a few times. This chain connects TRBV9 to TRBJ1-2; D may be TRBD1 (5 bases). The CDR3 has 16 residues. Per germline, CDR1 SGDLS and CDR2 YYNGEE. V was trimmed by 0 bases and J by 4 bases, leaving 16 bases between them. The CDR3 DNA is TGTGCCAGCAGCGTAGGGAGGTCGGGACGAATCTATGGCTACACCTTC. Translation gives CASSVGRSGRIYGYTF.

This clonotype was seen a few times. The chain couples TRBV5-1 to TRBJ2-7, with a tentative D call TRBD1 (5 bases). The CDR3 is 15 amino acids. CDR1 is SGHRS and CDR2 is YFSETQ in the germline V gene. The V and J ends lost 4 bases and 3 bases respectively, with 17 bases between them. CDR3 bases: TGCGCCAGCAGCCCAGAAGCCTTGACAGACTACGAGCAGTACTTC. The encoded protein is CASSPEALTDYEQYF.